The 20 T cell receptor beta chains presented below share a single source sample, sequenced in a study of STAT5B mutations in CD4+ large granular lymphocyte leukemia. TCRdb's table, derived via immunoSEQ multiplex PCR, lists solely in-frame clones and lacks some. This table holds tens of thousands of clones, roughly 76% found once. The sample comprised CD4+ T cells from blood buffy coats. The receptors here all came from a human donor in good health.

This clone turned up a few times. The V call is TRBV10-1, the J call TRBJ2-5; tentatively, D is TRBD2 (6 bases). The ends were cut back, 6 bases at V and 2 bases at J, with 16 bases in the middle. The germline CDR1 and CDR2 sequences are WNHNN and SYGVQD (reference sequence). There are 15 residues in the CDR3. CDR3 loop: CASSQEGLRQETQYF. In DNA form, the CDR3 reads TGCGCCAGCAGCCAGGAGGGACTCCGACAAGAGACCCAGTACTTC.

The rearrangement joins TRBV6-5 to TRBJ2-4; D not resolved. CDR3 size: 14 residues. Germline V gene data show CDR1 as MNHEY and CDR2 as SVGAGI. The V end was cut by 6 bases, the J end by 0 bases, with 9 bases between. CDR3 protein: CASSYSLAKNIQYF. CDR3 sequence (DNA): TGTGCCAGCAGCTACAGCTTAGCCAAAAACATTCAGTACTTC.

The rearrangement links TRBV5-1 to TRBJ2-6, with TRBD2 matching over 11 bases. The trim removed 4 bases at V and 0 bases at J, leaving 6 bases unmatched. Germline loops: CDR1 SGHRS, CDR2 YFSETQ. The CDR3 spans 18 residues. CDR3: CASSPIAGGYSGANVLTF. Here the CDR3 DNA reads TGCGCCAGCAGCCCCATAGCGGGAGGGTACTCTGGGGCCAACGTCCTGACTTTC.

The genes are TRBV7-6 and TRBJ1-4; TRBD1 might be the D (5 bases). The CDR3 is 15 residues long. Deletions cut 1 base from V and 5 bases from J, with 11 bases between. The germline V gene has CDR1 SGHVS and CDR2 FNYEAQ. The chain's CDR3 is CASSLGTTPNEKLFF. CDR3 bases: TGTGCCAGCAGCTTAGGGACAACTCCAAATGAAAAACTGTTTTTT.

The chain recombines TRBV25-1 with TRBJ1-5; D may be TRBD1 (6 bases). V was clipped by 5 bases and J by 1 base, with 12 bases between them. Germline V lookup: CDR1 MGHDK, CDR2 SYGVNS. The CDR3 is 15 amino acids. CDR3 bases: TGTGCCAGCAGTTGGGGGGGGGCCAGCAATCAGCCCCAGCATTTT. It encodes CASSWGGASNQPQHF. Full variable domain (outside the CDR3, taken from reference TRBV25-1 and TRBJ1-5): EADIYQTPRYLVIGTGKKITLECSQTMGHDKMYWYQQDPGMELHLIHYSYGVNSTEKGDLSSESTVSRIRTEHFPLTLESARPSHTSQYLCASSWGGASNQPQHFGDGTRLSIL.

The J gene is TRBJ2-5, the V gene TRBV7-6; D is possibly TRBD1 or TRBD2 (5 bases each). Per germline, CDR1 SGHVS and CDR2 FNYEAQ. V lost 10 bases, J lost 5 bases, and 17 bases lay in between. This CDR3 contains 13 residues. The CDR3 coding sequence is TGTGCCACCCGGGGCTGGGCTGCGGAGACCCAGTACTTC. It yields the protein CATRGWAAETQYF.

The chain is built from TRBV4-1 and TRBJ2-6, with D uncertain. Germline values: CDR1 MGHRA, CDR2 YSYEKL. V lost 6 bases and J 3 bases, leaving 6 bases between the germline ends. The CDR3 is 13 amino acids. Here the CDR3 DNA reads TGCGCCAGCAGAGACGGTGGGGCCAACGTCCTGACTTTC. Residues: CASRDGGANVLTF.

J is TRBJ1-4 and V is TRBV6-5; D might be TRBD1 (6 bases). The V gene lost 5 bases and the J gene lost 5 bases, with 12 bases spanning the gap. The CDR3 is made up of 14 amino acids. Germline assignment: CDR1 MNHEY and CDR2 SVGAGI. The CDR3 coding sequence is TGTGCCAGCAGTCCACAGGGCCGGAATGAAAAACTGTTTTTT. This codes for CASSPQGRNEKLFF.

The CDR3 nucleotides are TGTGCCAGCATGTCGGGAGGGCCCTACGAGCAGTACTTC. This sequence encodes CASMSGGPYEQYF. The rearrangement links TRBV28 to TRBJ2-7; 8 bases agree with TRBD2. CDR3 length: 13 amino acids. CDR1 and CDR2 from the germline V gene are MDHEN and SYDVKM. Trimming at V came to 7 bases and at J to 2 bases, leaving 4 bases not matched to a gene.

This clone was seen a handful of times. This chain uses TRBV7-9 with TRBJ1-1, with 8 bases that match TRBD1. V shed 1 base and J 1 base; nucleotides not matched to a gene: 2. The germline V gene has CDR1 SEHNR and CDR2 FQNEAQ (reference sequence). The CDR3 runs to 15 residues. The CDR3 DNA is TGTGCCAGCAGCTTAGGTGGACAGGGGAACACTGAAGCTTTCTTT. Its translation: CASSLGGQGNTEAFF.

V usage is TRBV28 and J usage is TRBJ1-2; D unclear. V lost 2 bases, J lost 2 bases, and 9 bases lay in between. Germline CDR1 reads MDHEN; CDR2 reads SYDVKM. The CDR3 covers 14 residues. CDR3 coding DNA: TGTGCCAGCAGTTTACAGCTCGCGAACTATGGCTACACCTTC. It codes for CASSLQLANYGYTF.

The chain has TRBV18 and TRBJ1-5, with a tentative D call TRBD1 (5 bases). This CDR3 is 15 amino acids long. Trimming removed 6 bases at V and 2 bases at J, with 14 bases between. CDR1 is KGHSH and CDR2 is LQKENI in the germline V gene. DNA for the CDR3: TGTGCCAGCTCCCAAGGGACGTTTGGCAATCAGCCCCAGCATTTT. This encodes CASSQGTFGNQPQHF.

The DNA of the CDR3 is TGTGCCAGCAGTCCTGGAGGGGGCAGCTTTGAAGCTTTCTTT. Amino acid sequence: CASSPGGGSFEAFF. This sequence joins TRBV6-5 and TRBJ1-1; the match to TRBD1 covers 7 bases. The CDR3 length is 14 residues. Germline-derived CDR1 and CDR2 are MNHEY and SVGAGI. The ends lost 5 bases at V and 7 bases at J; junction bases unmatched: 10.

CDR3 sequence (DNA): TGTGCCAGCAGCGTGGACATCGGCACCGGGGAGCTGTTTTTT. Protein sequence: CASSVDIGTGELFF. V and J are TRBV5-4 and TRBJ2-2, with D perhaps TRBD1 (5 bases). Germline V lookup: CDR1 SGHNT, CDR2 YYREEE (reference sequence). The CDR3 runs to 14 residues. Trimming cost V 4 bases and J 4 bases, with 11 bases left between them.

The chain uses TRBV28 and TRBJ1-3; perhaps TRBD1 as D (5 bases). The V end lost 5 bases, the J end lost 0 bases, and 14 bases lay between the germline ends. Germline V lookup: CDR1 MDHEN, CDR2 SYDVKM. The CDR3 loop spans 16 amino acids. The CDR3 region has the DNA TGTGCCAGCAGTAGGACCTCTGGGGCCTCTGGAAACACCATATATTTT. Translated: CASSRTSGASGNTIYF.

The V gene is TRBV2, the J gene TRBJ2-1, with 9 bases lining up with TRBD2. V trimming: 7 bases; J trimming: 5 bases; junction bases outside the gene matches: 21. This CDR3 contains 19 residues. Germline V gives CDR1 SNHLY, CDR2 FYNNEI. The CDR3 DNA reads TGTGCCAGCAACAATCCTCTGGGGCGGCGGGAGGGCCTCAACAATGAGCAGTTCTTC. It specifies CASNNPLGRREGLNNEQFF.

This rearrangement joins TRBV10-3 to TRBJ2-5; D may correspond to TRBD1 or TRBD2 (6 bases each). The CDR3 has 15 residues. The V gene lost 0 bases and the J gene lost 1 base, with 9 bases spanning the gap. Germline values: CDR1 ENHRY, CDR2 SYGVKD. The CDR3 spells CAISESGGFQETQYF. In DNA, the CDR3 is TGTGCCATCAGTGAGTCAGGGGGGTTCCAAGAGACCCAGTACTTC.

This clone was counted once. The chain links TRBV23-1 to TRBJ1-1; 7 nucleotides agree with TRBD1. TRBV23-1 is treated as an ORF (open reading frame) with a function not yet certain. J was trimmed by 3 bases and V by 8 bases; bases with no gene match: 15. This CDR3 has 16 residues. The CDR3 spells CASGSDPAQGDTEAFF. The CDR3 DNA reads as TGCGCCAGCGGATCCGACCCCGCGCAGGGGGACACTGAAGCTTTCTTT.

The CDR3 DNA sequence: TGTGCCAGCAGCCTCGGGGGGAGGCTAGGCACAGATACGCAGTATTTT. Translation: CASSLGGRLGTDTQYF. V usage is TRBV11-3 and J usage is TRBJ2-3; 7 nucleotides match TRBD2. V dropped 5 bases and J dropped 1; count of bases not matched to a gene: 9. The CDR3 is 16 amino acids. CDR1 is SGHNT, CDR2 YENEEA, per germline.

The chain employs TRBV4-2 and TRBJ2-2; D is unclear. The CDR3 totals 14 residues. The germline V gene has CDR1 LGHNA and CDR2 YNFKEQ. Trimming stripped 0 bases from V and 7 bases from J, with 9 bases between. The CDR3 protein is CASSQDFGYGELFF. The DNA for the CDR3 is TGTGCCAGCAGCCAAGATTTTGGCTACGGGGAGCTGTTTTTT.